This entry lists 19 T cell receptor beta chains sequenced from one sample in a study of shared clonotypes between healthy human individuals. Data came from immunoSEQ multiplex PCR; TCRdb stores just in-frame clones and leaves some out. The sample comprises under 850,000 clones, over 55% of which are singletons, and more than 1.5% rests with the top ten. Sequencing used memory CD4+ T cells sorted from blood. The subset: CD45RA-negative fraction. The receptors were gathered from a woman aged 25 to 45 in good health.

The CDR3: CASRQTGARAEAFF. Written as DNA, the CDR3 is TGTGCCAGCAGACAGACGGGGGCTAGGGCTGAAGCTTTCTTT. This chain joins TRBV28 and TRBJ1-1, with TRBD1 as a possible D gene (6 bases). This CDR3 spans 14 amino acids. V was trimmed by 6 bases and J by 6 bases, leaving 17 bases between them. The V gene's germline CDR1 is MDHEN and CDR2 SYDVKM.

Only a few counts were recorded for this clone. V is TRBV28 and J is TRBJ2-7, with TRBD1 matching over 7 bases. Germline CDR1 is MDHEN and CDR2 is SYDVKM. The CDR3 runs to 14 residues. The V segment lost 4 bases and the J segment 3 bases; nucleotides outside the gene matches: 6. CDR3 DNA sequence: TGTGCCAGCAGTTCGGGACAGACGCTCTACGAGCAGTACTTC. It is translated as CASSSGQTLYEQYF.

For this clone: Other DNA sequences of this sample code for an identical CDR3. The chain carries TRBV30 and TRBJ2-7; D gene unclear. From germline, CDR1 is GTSNPN and CDR2 SVGIG (reference sequence). The V and J ends lost 2 bases and 3 bases respectively, with 8 bases between them. The CDR3 covers 12 residues. The CDR3 protein is CAWSLQGYEQYF. The CDR3 coding sequence is TGTGCCTGGAGTCTGCAAGGCTACGAGCAGTACTTC.

This chain links TRBV18 with TRBJ2-5; D not certain. The V end was cut by 4 bases, the J end by 5 bases, with 17 bases between. The CDR3 extends over 15 amino acids. CDR1 KGHSH and CDR2 LQKENI come from the germline V gene. The CDR3 reads CASSRDKGGRETQYF. The DNA for the CDR3 is TGTGCCAGCTCACGAGACAAGGGTGGACGGGAGACCCAGTACTTC.

The V and J genes are TRBV28 and TRBJ2-7; no clear D. Germline V gene data show CDR1 as MDHEN and CDR2 as SYDVKM. The CDR3 length is 13 residues. The V gene lost 6 bases and the J gene lost 2 bases, with 11 bases spanning the gap. The CDR3 sequence: CASRPGAAYEQYF. CDR3 DNA sequence: TGTGCCAGCAGACCCGGTGCCGCCTACGAGCAGTACTTC.

The gene calls are TRBV15 and TRBJ2-2, with no clear D. Trimming stripped 0 bases from V and 7 bases from J, with 6 bases between. Germline V gives CDR1 LNHNV, CDR2 YYDKDF (reference sequence). The length of the CDR3 is 13 residues. The CDR3 spells CATSRDRNGELFF. In DNA, the CDR3 is TGTGCCACCAGCAGAGATAGGAACGGGGAGCTGTTTTTT.

Remarks on this clone: This CDR3 is also generated by other DNA sequences in the sample. The chain employs TRBV28 and TRBJ2-7; D is uncertain. The germline V gene encodes CDR1 MDHEN and CDR2 SYDVKM. Between the trimmed V and J ends, which lost 2 bases and 2 bases, there was a span of 7 bases. The CDR3 is 13 amino acids. This chain's CDR3 is CASSLGTAYEQYF. The CDR3 region has the DNA TGTGCCAGCAGTTTAGGCACAGCCTACGAGCAGTACTTC.

The chain has TRBV6-1 and TRBJ1-2, with 7 positions matching TRBD1. CDR1 and CDR2 from the germline V gene are MNHNS and SASEGT. The CDR3 sequence is 13 residues long. V was pared by 1 base and J by 7 bases, with 3 bases of the junction left unmatched. DNA for the CDR3: TGTGCCAGCAGTGAAGGGACAGGCAGTGGCTACACCTTC. Translated, it gives CASSEGTGSGYTF.

This chain joins TRBV25-1 and TRBJ1-4, with 8 bases aligning to TRBD1. The CDR3 is 13 amino acids. The ends lost 4 bases at V and 8 bases at J; junction bases unmatched: 3. The germline V gene has CDR1 MGHDK and CDR2 SYGVNS. As DNA, the CDR3 is TGTGCCAGCAGTGGGACAGGGTACGAAAAACTGTTTTTT. Its translation: CASSGTGYEKLFF.

Here the CDR3 DNA reads TGTGCCAGCGGAAAACCCGGGACCTTGCTCTGGGAGCAGTACTTC. It specifies CASGKPGTLLWEQYF. The chain couples TRBV28 to TRBJ2-7; perhaps D is TRBD1 or TRBD2 (5 bases each). Germline CDR1 is MDHEN and CDR2 is SYDVKM. The CDR3 length is 15 residues. Between the trimmed V and J ends, which lost 8 bases and 7 bases, there was a span of 24 bases.

This clone was seen only a few times. The V and J genes are TRBV19 and TRBJ1-2; 10 bases map to TRBD1. The length of the CDR3 is 13 residues. The germline CDR1 and CDR2 sequences are LNHDA and SQIVND (reference sequence). Trimming cost V 6 bases and J 5 bases; bases outside gene matches: 3. The CDR3 DNA is TGTGCCAGTAGCCGGGACAGGGGATATGGCTACACCTTC. It encodes CASSRDRGYGYTF.

This clone was observed many times. The V gene is TRBV5-1, the J gene TRBJ1-1; TRBD1 matches 8 bases. The CDR3 has 15 amino acids. Unmatched junction bases numbered 2, after V lost 0 bases and J lost 1 base. The germline V gene encodes CDR1 SGHRS and CDR2 YFSETQ. CDR3 loop: CASSLEGQGNTEAFF. In DNA form, the CDR3 reads TGCGCCAGCAGCTTGGAAGGACAGGGGAACACTGAAGCTTTCTTT.

CDR3 nucleotides: TGTGCCAGCAGTTCGGGGGGGACTCAGAGCAATCAGCCCCAGCATTTT. It specifies CASSSGGTQSNQPQHF. J is TRBJ1-5 and V is TRBV28; a weak D match, TRBD1 (5 bases). This CDR3 has 16 amino acids. V was clipped by 4 bases and J by 1 base, with 14 bases between them. Germline V gives CDR1 MDHEN, CDR2 SYDVKM.

The chain uses TRBV28 and TRBJ2-3; 11 bases map to TRBD2. The germline gives CDR1 MDHEN, CDR2 SYDVKM. The CDR3 covers 16 residues. Trimming removed 9 bases from V and 2 bases from J; junction bases left unmatched: 10. The CDR3 coding sequence is TGTGCCAGTGGCCAACTAGCGGGAGTTCCCACAGATACGCAGTATTTT. Its protein product is CASGQLAGVPTDTQYF.

The chain combines TRBV15 with TRBJ1-4; D remains ambiguous. V was pared by 0 bases and J by 0 bases, with 20 bases between. Per the germline V gene, CDR1 is LNHNV and CDR2 is YYDKDF (reference sequence). There are 20 residues in the CDR3. DNA for the CDR3: TGTGCCACCAGCAGAGATTTCCCCGGCCTCAACATTGCAACTAATGAAAAACTGTTTTTT. It codes for CATSRDFPGLNIATNEKLFF.

This clone was picked up a small number of times. V usage is TRBV19 and J usage is TRBJ1-1; D ambiguous. The CDR3 totals 10 residues. Per the germline V gene, CDR1 is LNHDA and CDR2 is SQIVND (reference sequence). Trimming took off 5 bases at V and 10 bases at J, with 8 bases between the two ends. CDR3 residues: CASSRGVAFF. In nucleotides, the CDR3 is TGTGCCAGTAGTCGTGGGGTAGCTTTCTTT.

The chain combines TRBV7-9 with TRBJ2-7; possible D gene TRBD1, 6 bases. This CDR3 has 13 residues. V lost 3 bases, J lost 9 bases, and 15 bases lay in between. Looked up from germline, CDR1 is SEHNR and CDR2 is FQNEAQ (reference sequence). The CDR3 region has the DNA TGTGCCAGCAGCTTGTCAGGGGAGCCGGGGCAGTACTTC. Translated, it gives CASSLSGEPGQYF.

The V gene is TRBV2, the J gene TRBJ2-7; TRBD1 matches 7 bases. This CDR3 has 15 amino acids. V was clipped by 6 bases and J by 3 bases; unmatched bases: 11. The germline CDR1 and CDR2 sequences are SNHLY and FYNNEI. The CDR3 DNA reads as TGTGCCAGCAGGGCTCCCGGGACAGTTAACTACGAGCAGTACTTC. Its protein product is CASRAPGTVNYEQYF.

J is TRBJ1-1 and V is TRBV28; D unresolved. The V end was cut by 1 base, the J end by 0 bases, with 9 bases between. CDR1 is MDHEN and CDR2 is SYDVKM in the germline V gene. The CDR3 covers 15 residues. The CDR3 bases are TGTGCCAGCAGTTTATTTGGACGGCTGAACACTGAAGCTTTCTTT. Amino acids: CASSLFGRLNTEAFF.